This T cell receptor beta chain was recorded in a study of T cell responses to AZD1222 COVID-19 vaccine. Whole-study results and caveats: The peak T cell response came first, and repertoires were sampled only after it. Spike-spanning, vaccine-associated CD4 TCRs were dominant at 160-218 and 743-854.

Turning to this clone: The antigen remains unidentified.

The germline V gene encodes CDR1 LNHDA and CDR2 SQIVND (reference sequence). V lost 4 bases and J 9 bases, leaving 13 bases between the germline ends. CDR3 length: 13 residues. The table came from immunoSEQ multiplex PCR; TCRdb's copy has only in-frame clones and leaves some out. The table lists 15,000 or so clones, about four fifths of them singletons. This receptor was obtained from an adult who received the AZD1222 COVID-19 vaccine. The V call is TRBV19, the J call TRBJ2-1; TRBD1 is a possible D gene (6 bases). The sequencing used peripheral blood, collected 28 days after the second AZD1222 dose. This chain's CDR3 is CASSTTRGGEQFF. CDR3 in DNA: TGTGCCAGTAGTACCACCAGGGGTGGTGAGCAGTTCTTC.